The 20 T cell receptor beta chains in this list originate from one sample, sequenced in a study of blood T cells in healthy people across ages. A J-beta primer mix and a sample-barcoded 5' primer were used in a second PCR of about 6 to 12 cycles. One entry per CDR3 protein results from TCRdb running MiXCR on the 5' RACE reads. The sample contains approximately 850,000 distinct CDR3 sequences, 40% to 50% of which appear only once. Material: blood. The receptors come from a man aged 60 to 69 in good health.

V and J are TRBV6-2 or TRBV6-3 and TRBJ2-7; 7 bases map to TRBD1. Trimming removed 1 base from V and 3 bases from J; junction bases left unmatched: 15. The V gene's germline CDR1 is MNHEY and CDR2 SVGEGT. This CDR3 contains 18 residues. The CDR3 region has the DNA TGTGCCAGCAGTTACTTCATCCCCCCAGACAGGGACGACTACGAGCAGTACTTC. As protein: CASSYFIPPDRDDYEQYF.

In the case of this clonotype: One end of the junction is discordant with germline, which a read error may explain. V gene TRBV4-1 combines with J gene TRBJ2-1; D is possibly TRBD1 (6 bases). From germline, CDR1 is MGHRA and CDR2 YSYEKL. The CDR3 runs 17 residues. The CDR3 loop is CTSSQSSRGNGYNEQFF. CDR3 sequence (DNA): TGCACCAGCAGCCAATCAAGCAGGGGCAATGGCTACAATGAGCAGTTCTTC.

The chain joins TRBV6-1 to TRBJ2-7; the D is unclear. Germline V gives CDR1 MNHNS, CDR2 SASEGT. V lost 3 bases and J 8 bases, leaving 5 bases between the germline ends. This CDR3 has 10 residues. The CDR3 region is CASSDRQQYF. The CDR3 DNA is TGTGCCAGCAGTGATCGGCAGCAGTACTTC.

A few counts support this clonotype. The CDR3 nucleotides are TGTGCCAGCAGTCAAGGAGGGGATACGATTGGCTACACCTTC. Its protein is CASSQGGDTIGYTF. The rearrangement links TRBV12-3 or TRBV12-4 to TRBJ1-2; perhaps TRBD1 as D (5 bases). Trimming removed 5 bases from V and 7 bases from J, with 17 bases in between. The CDR3 has 14 residues.

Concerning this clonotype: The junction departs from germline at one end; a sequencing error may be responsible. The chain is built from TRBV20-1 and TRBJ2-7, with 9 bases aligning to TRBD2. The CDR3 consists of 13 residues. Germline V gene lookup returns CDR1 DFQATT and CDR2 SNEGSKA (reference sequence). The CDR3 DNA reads TGCAGTGTTAGAATAGCGGGGGTTGGCGAGCAGTACTTC. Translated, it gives CSVRIAGVGEQYF.

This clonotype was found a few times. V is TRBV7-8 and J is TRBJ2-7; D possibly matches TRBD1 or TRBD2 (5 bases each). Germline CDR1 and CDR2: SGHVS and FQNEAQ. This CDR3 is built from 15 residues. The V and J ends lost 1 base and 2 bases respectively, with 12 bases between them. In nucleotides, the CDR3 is TGTGCCAGCAGCTTAGGGGGGACGGACCCCTACGAGCAGTACTTC. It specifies CASSLGGTDPYEQYF.

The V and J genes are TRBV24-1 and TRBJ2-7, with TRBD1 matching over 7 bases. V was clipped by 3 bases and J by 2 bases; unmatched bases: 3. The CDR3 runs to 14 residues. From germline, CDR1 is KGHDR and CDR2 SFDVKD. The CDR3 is CATSDGDSTYEQYF. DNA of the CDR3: TGTGCCACCAGTGATGGGGACAGCACCTACGAGCAGTACTTC.

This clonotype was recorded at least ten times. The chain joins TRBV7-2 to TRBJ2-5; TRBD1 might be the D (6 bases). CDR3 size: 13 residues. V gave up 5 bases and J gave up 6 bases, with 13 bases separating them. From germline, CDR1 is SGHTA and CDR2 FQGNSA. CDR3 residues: CASSPGVVQTQYF. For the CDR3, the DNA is TGTGCCAGCAGCCCAGGGGTGGTGCAGACCCAGTACTTC.

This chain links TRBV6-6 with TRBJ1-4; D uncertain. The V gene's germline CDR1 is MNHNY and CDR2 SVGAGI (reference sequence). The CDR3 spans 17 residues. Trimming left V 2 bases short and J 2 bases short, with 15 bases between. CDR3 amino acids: CASSYEGLGPTNEKLFF. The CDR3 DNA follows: TGTGCCAGCAGTTACGAAGGTCTAGGGCCGACTAATGAAAAACTGTTTTTT.

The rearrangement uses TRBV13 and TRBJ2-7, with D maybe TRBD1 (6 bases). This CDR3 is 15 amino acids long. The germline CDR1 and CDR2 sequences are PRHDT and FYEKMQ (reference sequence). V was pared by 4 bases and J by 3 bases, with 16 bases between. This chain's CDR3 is CASSSPTGLSYEQYF. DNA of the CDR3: TGTGCCAGCAGCTCGCCGACAGGTTTAAGCTACGAGCAGTACTTC.

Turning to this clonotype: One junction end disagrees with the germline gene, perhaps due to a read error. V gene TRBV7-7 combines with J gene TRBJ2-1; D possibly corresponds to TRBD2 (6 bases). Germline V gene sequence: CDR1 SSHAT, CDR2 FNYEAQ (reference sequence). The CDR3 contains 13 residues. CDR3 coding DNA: TGTGCTAGCAGCTTTACTAGCATCAATGAGCAGTTCTTC. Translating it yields CASSFTSINEQFF.

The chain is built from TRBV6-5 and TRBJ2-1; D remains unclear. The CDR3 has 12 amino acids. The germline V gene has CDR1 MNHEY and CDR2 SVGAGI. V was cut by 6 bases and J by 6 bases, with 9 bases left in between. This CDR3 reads CASRGFFNEQFF. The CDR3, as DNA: TGTGCCAGCAGGGGGTTCTTCAATGAGCAGTTCTTC.

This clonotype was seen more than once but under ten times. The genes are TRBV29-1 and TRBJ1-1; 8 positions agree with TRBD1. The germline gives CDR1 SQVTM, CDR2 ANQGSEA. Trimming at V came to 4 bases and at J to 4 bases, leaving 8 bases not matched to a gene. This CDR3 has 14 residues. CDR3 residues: CSVVGQGRGTEAFF. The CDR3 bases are TGCAGCGTTGTAGGACAGGGTCGTGGCACTGAAGCTTTCTTT.

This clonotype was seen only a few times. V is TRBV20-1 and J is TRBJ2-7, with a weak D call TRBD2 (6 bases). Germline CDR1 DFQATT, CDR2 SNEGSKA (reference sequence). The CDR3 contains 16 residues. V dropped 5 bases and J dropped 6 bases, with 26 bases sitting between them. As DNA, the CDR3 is TGCAGTGCTCTTCGCGGGCTAGCGCCAACCTTTGGCGAGCAGTACTTC. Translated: CSALRGLAPTFGEQYF.

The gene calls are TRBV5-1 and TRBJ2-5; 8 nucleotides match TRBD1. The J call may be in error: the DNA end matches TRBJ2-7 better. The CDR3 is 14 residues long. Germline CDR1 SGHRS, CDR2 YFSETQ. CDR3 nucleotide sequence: TGCGCCAGCAGCTTTGCGGGACAGGACTACGAGCAGTACTTC. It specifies CASSFAGQDYEQYF.

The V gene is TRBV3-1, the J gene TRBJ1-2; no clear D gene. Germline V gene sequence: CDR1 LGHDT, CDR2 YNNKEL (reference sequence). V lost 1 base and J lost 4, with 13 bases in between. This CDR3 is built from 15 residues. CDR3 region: CASSQGFSVTYGYTF. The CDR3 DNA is TGTGCCAGCAGCCAAGGGTTTTCAGTGACCTATGGCTACACCTTC.

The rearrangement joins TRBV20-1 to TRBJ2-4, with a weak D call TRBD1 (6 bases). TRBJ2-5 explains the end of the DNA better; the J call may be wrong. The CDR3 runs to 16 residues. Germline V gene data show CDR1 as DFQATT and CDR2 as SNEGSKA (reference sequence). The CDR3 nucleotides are TGCAGTGCTAGACTGGGCAGGGGCCCCCTCCAAGAGACCCAGTACTTC. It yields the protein CSARLGRGPLQETQYF.

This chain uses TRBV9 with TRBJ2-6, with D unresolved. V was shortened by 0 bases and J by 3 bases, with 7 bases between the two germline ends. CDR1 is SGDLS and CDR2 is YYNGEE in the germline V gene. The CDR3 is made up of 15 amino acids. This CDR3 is CASSVGGFGANVLTF. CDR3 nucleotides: TGTGCCAGCAGCGTAGGGGGTTTTGGGGCCAACGTCCTGACTTTC.

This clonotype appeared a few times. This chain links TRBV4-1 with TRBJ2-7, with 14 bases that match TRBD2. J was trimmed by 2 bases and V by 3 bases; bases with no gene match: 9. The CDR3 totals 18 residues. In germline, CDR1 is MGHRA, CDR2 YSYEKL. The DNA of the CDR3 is TGCGCCAGCAGCCACATGACTAGCGGGGGGGCCTACCCCTACGAGCAGTACTTC. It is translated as CASSHMTSGGAYPYEQYF.

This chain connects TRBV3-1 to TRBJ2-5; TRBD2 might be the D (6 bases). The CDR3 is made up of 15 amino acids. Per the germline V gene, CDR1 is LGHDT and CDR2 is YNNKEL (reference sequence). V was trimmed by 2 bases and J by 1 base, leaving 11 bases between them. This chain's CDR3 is CASSQYRGLQETQYF. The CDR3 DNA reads TGTGCCAGCAGCCAATACCGGGGACTCCAAGAGACCCAGTACTTC.